The 20 T cell receptor beta chains given below trace back to one sample, sequenced in a study of shared clonotypes between healthy human individuals. Using immunoSEQ multiplex PCR, the repertoire was profiled, and TCRdb retains in-frame clones only, with some absent. The table records more than 600,000 clones, about 90% of them present only once. Naive CD8 cells, CD45RO-negative and positively selected for CCR7, excluded terminally differentiated effector memory CD45RA+ cells. The sequenced material came from naive CD8+ T cells sorted from blood. The source is a man in his thirties or forties in good health.

This chain joins TRBV28 and TRBJ1-4; the D gene is possibly TRBD1 (5 bases). The germline CDR1 and CDR2 sequences are MDHEN and SYDVKM. Deletions cut 7 bases from V and 4 bases from J, with 13 bases between. CDR3 size: 14 residues. The CDR3 DNA reads as TGTGCCAGCATGGGGAGAGGGGTTAATGAAAAACTGTTTTTT. It codes for CASMGRGVNEKLFF.

This chain uses TRBV11-3 with TRBJ2-1; 8 bases are shared with TRBD2. CDR1 SGHNT and CDR2 YENEEA come from the germline V gene. Germline trimming cut 5 bases from V and 4 bases from J; bases unmatched to any gene: 7. The CDR3 covers 15 residues. CDR3 coding DNA: TGTGCCAGCAGCCAGCGGGAGAGTTTGTACAATGAGCAGTTCTTC. It specifies CASSQRESLYNEQFF. Filled out from reference TRBV11-3 and TRBJ2-1, the complete variable domain reads EAGVVQSPRYKIIEKKQPVAFWCNPISGHNTLYWYLQNLGQGPELLIRYENEEAVDDSQLPKDRFSAERLKGVDSTLKIQPAELGDSAVYLCASSQRESLYNEQFFGPGTRLTVL.

The V call is TRBV7-3, the J call TRBJ2-6, with D hard to call. Germline assignment: CDR1 SGHTA and CDR2 FQGTGA. The CDR3 runs to 13 residues. V was shortened by 11 bases and J by 0 bases, with 8 bases between the two germline ends. CDR3 nucleotides: TGTGCCGGGGAACTCTCTGGGGCCAACGTCCTGACTTTC. Translation gives CAGELSGANVLTF.

This chain links TRBV7-6 with TRBJ2-7; TRBD1 or TRBD2 may be the D gene (7 bases each). Trimming removed 5 bases at V and 5 bases at J, with 13 bases between. Looked up from germline, CDR1 is SGHVS and CDR2 is FNYEAQ. The CDR3 is made up of 13 amino acids. CDR3 amino acids: CASSGGRGHEQYF. The DNA for the CDR3 is TGTGCCAGCAGCGGGGGGAGGGGGCACGAGCAGTACTTC.

The gene calls are TRBV5-5 and TRBJ2-7; 8 bases are shared with TRBD1. Per the germline V gene, CDR1 is SGHKS and CDR2 is YYEKEE (reference sequence). V trimming: 6 bases; J trimming: 2 bases; junction bases outside the gene matches: 7. This CDR3 spans 14 amino acids. The CDR3 loop reads CASTDHRGAYEQYF. The CDR3 nucleotides are TGTGCCAGCACCGATCACAGGGGGGCCTACGAGCAGTACTTC.

V gene TRBV6-6 combines with J gene TRBJ2-1, with TRBD2 as a possible D gene (7 bases). V was shortened by 6 bases and J by 7 bases, with 22 bases between the two germline ends. This CDR3 is built from 16 residues. Germline V CDR1 and CDR2: MNHNY, SVGAGI (reference sequence). The CDR3: CASRPRPRETGNEQFF. The DNA of the CDR3 is TGTGCCAGCAGGCCCCGTCCGCGGGAGACAGGAAATGAGCAGTTCTTC.

This sequence joins TRBV23-1 and TRBJ2-7; 7 bases map to TRBD2. TRBV23-1 qualifies as an ORF whose function is uncertain. The V and J ends lost 7 bases and 6 bases, in that order; junction bases with no gene match: 9. The CDR3 contains 13 residues. The CDR3 loop is CASIPIWGGEQYF. In nucleotides, the CDR3 is TGCGCCAGCATCCCCATTTGGGGGGGCGAGCAGTACTTC.

This chain links TRBV7-9 with TRBJ1-1; 7 bases are a match to TRBD1. Germline-derived CDR1 and CDR2 are SEHNR and FQNEAQ (reference sequence). This CDR3 has 16 amino acids. Germline trimming cut 4 bases from V and 6 bases from J; bases unmatched to any gene: 14. The CDR3 DNA reads as TGTGCCAGCAGCTCAGGACAGGCCAATGAGGACCCTGAAGCTTTCTTT. This sequence encodes CASSSGQANEDPEAFF.

The genes are TRBV27 and TRBJ2-7, with 10 bases fitting TRBD1. The germline gives CDR1 MNHEY, CDR2 SMNVEV (reference sequence). CDR3 length: 12 amino acids. Trimming at V came to 8 bases and at J to 6 bases, leaving 4 bases not matched to a gene. CDR3 coding DNA: TGTGCCAGCGGAGGGACAGGGGTCGAGCAGTACTTC. This gives the protein CASGGTGVEQYF.

The rearrangement uses TRBV9 and TRBJ2-3; 10 positions match TRBD1. Germline CDR1 is SGDLS and CDR2 is YYNGEE. The CDR3 is 14 residues long. V was pared by 7 bases and J by 5 bases, with 7 bases of the junction left unmatched. The CDR3 loop reads CASGPGQGKDTQYF. DNA for the CDR3: TGTGCCAGCGGTCCGGGACAGGGGAAAGATACGCAGTATTTT.

The V gene is TRBV4-3, the J gene TRBJ2-7; TRBD2 aligns across 8 bases. In germline, CDR1 is LGHNA, CDR2 YSLEER. The CDR3 totals 16 residues. V was clipped by 0 bases and J by 7 bases; unmatched bases: 11. This CDR3 is CASSQDRTLAGLEQYF. For the CDR3, the DNA is TGCGCCAGCAGCCAAGATCGAACGCTAGCGGGTTTGGAGCAGTACTTC.

The chain uses TRBV9 and TRBJ2-1; 12 positions agree with TRBD1. From germline, CDR1 is SGDLS and CDR2 YYNGEE. V lost 5 bases, J lost 9 bases, and 9 bases stayed unmatched. The CDR3 spans 15 residues. The CDR3 reads CASSHPGTGGSEQFF. CDR3 coding DNA: TGTGCCAGCAGTCATCCAGGGACAGGGGGCAGTGAGCAGTTCTTC. Drawing the rest from reference TRBV9 and TRBJ2-1, the complete variable domain is DSGVTQTPKHLITATGQRVTLRCSPRSGDLSVYWYQQSLDQGLQFLIQYYNGEERAKGNILERFSAQQFPDLHSELNLSSLELGDSALYFCASSHPGTGGSEQFFGPGTRLTVL.

CDR3 DNA sequence: TGTGCCAGTACGGGTCCCTTCGGGGTGAACACTGAAGCTTTCTTT. Amino acid sequence: CASTGPFGVNTEAFF. The chain recombines TRBV19 with TRBJ1-1; no clear D. The ends were cut back, 7 bases at V and 0 bases at J, with 15 bases in the middle. The CDR3 consists of 15 residues. The germline CDR1 and CDR2 sequences are LNHDA and SQIVND (reference sequence).

CDR3 in amino acids: CSVVAGSVEQYF. As DNA, the CDR3 is TGCAGCGTAGTCGCGGGGTCGGTCGAGCAGTACTTC. This chain links TRBV29-1 with TRBJ2-7, with a tentative D call TRBD2 (6 bases). CDR3 length equals 12 residues. Germline CDR1 SQVTM, CDR2 ANQGSEA. Trimming removed 6 bases at V and 6 bases at J, with 15 bases between.

On this clone itself: The junction differs from germline at one of its ends, possibly a read error. The chain combines TRBV27 with TRBJ2-1; possibly TRBD1 for D (6 bases). In germline, CDR1 is MNHEY, CDR2 SMNVEV (reference sequence). This CDR3 is built from 15 residues. CDR3 nucleotides: TGTGCCAGCAGTTTTAGCAGGGGCTCCGACAATGAGCAGTTCTTC. Protein product: CASSFSRGSDNEQFF.

V gene TRBV29-1 combines with J gene TRBJ2-7, with 11 positions matching TRBD1. V shed 0 bases, J shed 5 bases, and the junction held 6 bases outside the gene matches. Per the germline V gene, CDR1 is SQVTM and CDR2 is ANQGSEA. This CDR3 is 15 amino acids long. This CDR3 reads CSVEEGDRGMNEQYF. In DNA, the CDR3 is TGCAGCGTTGAAGAAGGGGACAGGGGGATGAACGAGCAGTACTTC.

CDR3 in DNA: TGTGCCAGCAGCCTTTGGTTGCCCTACAATGAGCAGTTCTTC. Translation gives CASSLWLPYNEQFF. This chain joins TRBV7-9 and TRBJ2-1; D not resolved. V lost 5 bases and J lost 2, with 10 bases in between. Germline V lookup: CDR1 SEHNR, CDR2 FQNEAQ (reference sequence). This CDR3 spans 14 amino acids. Combining the CDR3 with reference TRBV7-9 and TRBJ2-1 gives the whole variable domain DTGVSQNPRHKITKRGQNVTFRCDPISEHNRLYWYRQTLGQGPEFLTYFQNEAQLEKSRLLSDRFSAERPKGSFSTLEIQRTEQGDSAMYLCASSLWLPYNEQFFGPGTRLTVL.

The rearrangement uses TRBV5-6 and TRBJ2-5; 11 nucleotides line up with TRBD2. V lost 3 bases, J lost 2 bases, and 3 bases stayed unmatched. The CDR3 sequence is 15 residues long. From germline, CDR1 is SGHDT and CDR2 YYEEEE. CDR3 DNA: TGTGCCAGCAGCTGGAGACTAGCGGGGCAAGAGACCCAGTACTTC. It translates to CASSWRLAGQETQYF.

The chain recombines TRBV15 with TRBJ2-5; 7 nucleotides align to TRBD2. The CDR3 extends over 24 amino acids. The V gene's germline CDR1 is LNHNV and CDR2 YYDKDF (reference sequence). The trim removed 3 bases at V and 5 bases at J, leaving 36 bases unmatched. The CDR3 reads CATSRVHGRESATAPKRGSETQYF. As DNA, the CDR3 is TGTGCCACCAGCAGGGTCCATGGGCGGGAGTCGGCAACCGCACCCAAAAGAGGCTCGGAGACCCAGTACTTC.

The chain links TRBV19 to TRBJ2-7, with a weak D call TRBD1 (6 bases). Trimming shortened V by 3 bases and J by 5 bases, and 14 bases separated the two germline ends. Per the germline V gene, CDR1 is LNHDA and CDR2 is SQIVND (reference sequence). CDR3 size: 14 residues. CDR3 coding DNA: TGTGCCAGTAGTATCGGGGCAGGGGAAAACGAGCAGTACTTC. It codes for CASSIGAGENEQYF.